This paragraph reports one T cell receptor beta chain. This same CDR3 is encoded by further DNA sequences in the sample. Profiling relied on immunoSEQ multiplex PCR, and the TCRdb table lists in-frame clones only, not all of them. The sample has some 140,000 clones; about nine tenths are singletons. The data derive from a study of cytomegalovirus exposure and HLA in healthy donors. Per the germline V gene, CDR1 is MNHEY and CDR2 is SVGAGI. The V end lost 6 bases, the J end lost 0 bases, and 6 bases lay between the germline ends. The CDR3 loop spans 12 amino acids. The receptor was derived from a man aged 18 to 30 in good health and CMV-seronegative. The sequenced sample was PBMCs. This chain joins TRBV6-5 and TRBJ2-7, with D hard to call. CDR3 protein: CASSRSSYEQYF. As DNA, the CDR3 is TGTGCCAGCAGCCGGAGCTCCTACGAGCAGTACTTC.